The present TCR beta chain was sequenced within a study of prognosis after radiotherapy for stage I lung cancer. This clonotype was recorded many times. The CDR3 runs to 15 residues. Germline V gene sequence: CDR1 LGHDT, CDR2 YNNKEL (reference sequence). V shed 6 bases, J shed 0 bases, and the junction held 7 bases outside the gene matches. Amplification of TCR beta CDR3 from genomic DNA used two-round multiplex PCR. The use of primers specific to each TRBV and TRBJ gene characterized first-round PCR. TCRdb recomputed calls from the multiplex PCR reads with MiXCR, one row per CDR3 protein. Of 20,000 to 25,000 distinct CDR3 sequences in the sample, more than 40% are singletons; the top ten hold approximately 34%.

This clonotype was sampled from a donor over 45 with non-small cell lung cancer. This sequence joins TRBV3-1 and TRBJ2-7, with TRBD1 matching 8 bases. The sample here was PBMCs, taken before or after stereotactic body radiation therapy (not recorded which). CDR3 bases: TGTGCCAGCAGTGAAAGGACAGGGAGCTCCTACGAGCAGTACTTC. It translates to CASSERTGSSYEQYF.